What follows is one T cell receptor beta chain and its context. The data originate from a study of blood T cell repertoires in COVID-19. In the study overall: Acute and convalescent COVID-19 specimens originated in the United States, Italy and Spain. T cells, B-cell-depleted T cells, or PBMCs supplied cDNA or gDNA.

Under the authors' procedure: Estimation of nucleated cell counts was performed using reference gene primer amplification. TCRdb's copy holds only in-frame clones and misses some; the assay was immunoSEQ multiplex PCR. The V and J calls and clone size were taken over from that table, and D and trimming were inferred from the DNA. Of about 160,000 clones in the sample, about 85% are singletons; the top ten hold approximately 3.3%. In germline, CDR1 is SQVTM, CDR2 ANQGSEA. After removal of 6 bases from V and 5 bases from J, the junction contained 12 bases not matched to a gene. This CDR3 comprises 15 residues.

The source is a human donor with acute or convalescent COVID-19. The donor label of this sample is uncertain. V usage is TRBV29-1 and J usage is TRBJ1-5, with TRBD1 matching 8 bases. The sample consisted of peripheral blood. As DNA, the CDR3 is TGCAGCGTCCAAGGCTTGACAGGGGCGGATCAGCCCCAGCATTTT. Residues: CSVQGLTGADQPQHF.